This T cell receptor beta chain was identified in a study of CD8+CD57+ T cells in acquired aplastic anemia. This clonotype came up once. Its antigen is unidentified. Genomic DNA constituted the template upon which TCR beta VDJ and CDR3 profiling was performed. TCRdb re-analysed the reads in MiXCR, keeping a single row per CDR3 protein. Among under 350,000 distinct CDR3 sequences listed, 45% to 65% were seen once. General study findings and limits: The number of CD8+ CDR3 sequences shared by patients and controls was around 30. Controls and patients did not differ significantly in CD8+ Simpson's diversity.

Patients chosen for sequencing had shown CD8+CD57+ cell expansion by flow cytometry. With no exception, the patients had severe acquired aplastic anemia. Looked up from germline, CDR1 is SNHLY and CDR2 is FYNNEI. The germline V and J ends were trimmed by 4 bases and 5 bases, with 11 bases remaining between them. This CDR3 is built from 14 residues. The rearrangement uses TRBV2 and TRBJ1-4, with D hard to call. The receptor comes from a human donor with aplastic anemia. Sequenced input: sorted CD4+, CD8+, or CD8+CD57+ T cells (not recorded which) from PBMCs. For the CDR3, the DNA is TGTGCCAGCAGTGGGGCCCAGAAAAATGAAAAACTGTTTTTT. Residues: CASSGAQKNEKLFF.